The text below deals with one TCR beta chain. Its antigen target is currently unknown. There are no base qualities to consult, and no much larger clone falls within one base. The record originates from a study of CD8 T cells in ankylosing spondylitis (dated by TCRdb to 2015 to 2018). Regarding the study in general: T cell receptor beta repertoires were profiled in healthy donors and ankylosing spondylitis patients so that disease-linked TCR variants could be found. Peripheral blood was sampled, and synovial fluid was also collected from ankylosing spondylitis patients. The whole study cohort included some 100 healthy donors and 25 ankylosing spondylitis patients. Here is what the overall study found, with its caveats: The disease-linked clones were reported as significantly enriched in matched synovial fluid samples from ankylosing spondylitis patients. The disease-linked clones had a CD8+ phenotype and were found at relatively low frequencies in peripheral blood. A TCR beta motif made up of several highly homologous amino acid variants appeared to be characteristic of blood from ankylosing spondylitis patients. Some motif variants had previously been reported in the synovial fluid and blood of reactive arthritis patients, which suggests shared mechanisms of disease initiation.

The germline V gene sets CDR1 to SGHTA and CDR2 to FQGNSA. At the junction V is shortened by 6 bases and J by 5 bases, with 13 bases in between. From the cysteine through the phenylalanine, the CDR3 covers 13 amino acids. Of the read, only the CDR3 DNA is kept; its 39 bases are in frame from base 1. Sequenced using an Illumina HiSeq 2500. Quantitative 5'-RACE with molecular barcodes was the method used to prepare the TCR beta libraries. On the study's bioinformatics: A new computational method, built on a probabilistic model of VDJ rearrangement, was used to identify disease-linked TCR variants. TCRdb applied fastp at Q25 and MiXCR to the public reads, then kept only in-frame beta chains. A single entry per CDR3 protein holds the most common genes and DNA from its merged rows. The V and J calls and clone size come from TCRdb's table, not from the authors' own analysis. Across this sample there are approximately 350,000 distinct CDR3 sequences, with approximately 15% seen only once. The ten biggest clones cover approximately 1% of the sample.

The rearranged chain carries TRBV7-2 and TRBJ2-5, with the D gene not clear enough to name. The sample comprised blood, either unsorted or a sorted T cell fraction (not recorded which). This clonotype was obtained from a male donor with ankylosing spondylitis or in good health (not recorded which). The DNA sequence is TGTGCCAGCAGATCCGACCCCGTTGAGACCCAGTACTTC. It is translated as CASRSDPVETQYF. The CDR3 plus the reference TRBV7-2 and TRBJ2-5 genes for the other parts give the full variable domain: GAGVSQSPSNKVTEKGKDVELRCDPISGHTALYWYRQSLGQGLEFLIYFQGNSAPDKSGLPSDRFSAERTGGSVSTLTIQRTQQEDSAVYLCASRSDPVETQYFGPGTRLLVL.